This T cell receptor (beta chain) was sequenced in a study of CD8 T cells in ankylosing spondylitis. In this sample, this clonotype turned up a few times. Its cognate antigen is unknown. Quantitative 5'-RACE with molecular barcodes produced the TCR beta libraries. TCRdb used MiXCR to reprocess the 5' RACE reads, holding one entry per CDR3 protein. The sample lists 250,000 to 300,000 distinct CDR3 sequences, about 19% seen once, with less than 9.5% in the top ten. Trimming left V 1 base short and J 6 bases short, with 9 bases between. The CDR3 contains 14 residues. Germline V gives CDR1 SGHTA, CDR2 FQGTGA. Study-wide findings and caveats: Clones that were linked to disease were CD8+ and were relatively rare in peripheral blood. Made up of fewer than ten highly homologous variants, a TCR beta motif appeared characteristic of ankylosing spondylitis blood. Researchers reportedly found disease-linked clones significantly enriched in matched ankylosing spondylitis synovial fluid.

The V gene is TRBV7-3, the J gene TRBJ2-2; D remains ambiguous. Sequenced input: blood, either unsorted or a sorted T cell fraction (not recorded which). This receptor was taken from a male donor with ankylosing spondylitis or in good health (not recorded which). The CDR3 is CASSLMASPGELFF. The CDR3, as DNA: TGTGCCAGCAGCTTAATGGCTTCACCCGGGGAGCTGTTTTTT. Full variable domain (remainder filled in from reference TRBV7-3 and TRBJ2-2): GAGVSQTPSNKVTEKGKYVELRCDPISGHTALYWYRQSLGQGPEFLIYFQGTGAADDSGLPNDRFFAVRPEGSVSTLKIQRTERGDSAVYLCASSLMASPGELFFGEGSRLTVL.